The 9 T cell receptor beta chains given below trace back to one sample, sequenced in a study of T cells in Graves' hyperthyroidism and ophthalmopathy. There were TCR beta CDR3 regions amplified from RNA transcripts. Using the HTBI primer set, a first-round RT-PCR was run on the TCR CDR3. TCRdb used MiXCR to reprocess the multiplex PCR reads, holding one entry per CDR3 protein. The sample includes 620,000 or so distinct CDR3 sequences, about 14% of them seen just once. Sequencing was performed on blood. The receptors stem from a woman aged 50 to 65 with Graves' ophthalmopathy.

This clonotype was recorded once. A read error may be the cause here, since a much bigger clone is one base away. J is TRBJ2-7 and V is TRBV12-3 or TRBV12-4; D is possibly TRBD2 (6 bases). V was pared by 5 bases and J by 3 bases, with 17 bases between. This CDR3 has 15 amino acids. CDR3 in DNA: TGTGCCAGCAGTGAGCCCGGGCTAGCGAACTACGAGCAGTACTTC. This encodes CASSEPGLANYEQYF.

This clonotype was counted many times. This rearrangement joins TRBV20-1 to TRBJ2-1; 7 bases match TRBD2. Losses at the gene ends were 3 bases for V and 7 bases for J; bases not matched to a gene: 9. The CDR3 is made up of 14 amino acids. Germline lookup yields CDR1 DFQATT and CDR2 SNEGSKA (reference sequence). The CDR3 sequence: CSASLQRDSNEQFF. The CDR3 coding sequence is TGCAGTGCTAGTCTCCAGCGGGATTCTAATGAGCAGTTCTTC.

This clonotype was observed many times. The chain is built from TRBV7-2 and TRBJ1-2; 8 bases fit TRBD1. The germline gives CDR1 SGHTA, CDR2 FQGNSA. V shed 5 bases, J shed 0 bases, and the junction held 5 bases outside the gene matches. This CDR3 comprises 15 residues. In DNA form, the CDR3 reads TGTGCCAGCAGCATTACAGGGGGACCTAACTATGGCTACACCTTC. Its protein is CASSITGGPNYGYTF.

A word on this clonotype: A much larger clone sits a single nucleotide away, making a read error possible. CDR3 sequence reads: CAGSRSGTGGYEQYF. The DNA of the CDR3 is TGTGCCGGCTCACGATCCGGGACAGGGGGCTACGAGCAGTACTTC. This chain joins TRBV18 and TRBJ2-7; 11 positions match TRBD1. Germline CDR1 KGHSH, CDR2 LQKENI. The CDR3 is 15 amino acids.

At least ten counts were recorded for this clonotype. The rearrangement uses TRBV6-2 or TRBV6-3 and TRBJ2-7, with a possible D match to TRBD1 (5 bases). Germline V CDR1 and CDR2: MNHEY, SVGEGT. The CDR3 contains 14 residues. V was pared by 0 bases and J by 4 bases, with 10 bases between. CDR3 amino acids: CASSYSTVRYEQYF. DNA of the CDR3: TGTGCCAGCAGTTACTCGACAGTTCGTTACGAGCAGTACTTC.

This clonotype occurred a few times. CDR3 protein: CASSTNRVTEAFF. Written as DNA, the CDR3 is TGTGCCAGTAGTACCAACAGGGTCACTGAAGCTTTCTTT. The chain links TRBV19 to TRBJ1-1; possible D gene TRBD1, 6 bases. The germline CDR1 and CDR2 sequences are LNHDA and SQIVND (reference sequence). This CDR3 is 13 amino acids long. Trimming cost V 4 bases and J 4 bases, with 10 bases left between them.

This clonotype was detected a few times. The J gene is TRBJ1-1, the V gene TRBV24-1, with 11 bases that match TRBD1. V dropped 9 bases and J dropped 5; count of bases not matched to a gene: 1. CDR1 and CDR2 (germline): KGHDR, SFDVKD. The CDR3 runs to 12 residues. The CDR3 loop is CATGTGGTEAFF. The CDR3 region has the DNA TGTGCCACCGGGACAGGGGGAACTGAAGCTTTCTTT.

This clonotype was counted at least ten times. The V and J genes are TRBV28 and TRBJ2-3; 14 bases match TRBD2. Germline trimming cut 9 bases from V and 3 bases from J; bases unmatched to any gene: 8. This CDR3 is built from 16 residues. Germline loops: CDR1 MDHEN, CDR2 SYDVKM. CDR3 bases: TGTGCCAGGGGACTAGCGGGAGAAGGAGGTACAGATACGCAGTATTTT. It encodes CARGLAGEGGTDTQYF.

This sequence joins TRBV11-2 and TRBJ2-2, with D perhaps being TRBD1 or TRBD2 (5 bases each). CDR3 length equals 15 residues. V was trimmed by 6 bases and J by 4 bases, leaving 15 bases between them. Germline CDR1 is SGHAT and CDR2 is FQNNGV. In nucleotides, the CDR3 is TGTGCCAGCAGTGATGGGGGAGTAAGCACCGGGGAGCTGTTTTTT. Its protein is CASSDGGVSTGELFF.